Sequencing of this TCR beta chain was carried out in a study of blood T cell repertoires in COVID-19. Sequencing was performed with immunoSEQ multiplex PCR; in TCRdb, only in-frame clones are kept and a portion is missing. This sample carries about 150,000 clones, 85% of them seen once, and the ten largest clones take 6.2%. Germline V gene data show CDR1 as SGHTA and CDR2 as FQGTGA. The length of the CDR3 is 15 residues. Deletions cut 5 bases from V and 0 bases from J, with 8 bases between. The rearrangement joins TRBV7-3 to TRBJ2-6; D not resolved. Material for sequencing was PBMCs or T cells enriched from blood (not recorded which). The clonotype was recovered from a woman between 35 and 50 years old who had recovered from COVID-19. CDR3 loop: CASSLQSSGANVLTF. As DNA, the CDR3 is TGTGCCAGCAGCCTGCAGTCCTCTGGGGCCAACGTCCTGACTTTC.